This T cell receptor (beta chain) was sequenced during a study of T cell responses to AZD1222 COVID-19 vaccine listed by TCRdb under 2021. Context from the whole study: A total of 230 to 250 trial participants underwent TCR sequencing, of whom around 200 received two doses of AZD1222 and about 25 received two doses of the MenACWY control vaccine. Trial participants were enrolled by age into 18-55, 56-69 and 70-plus year subgroups, with about 150, 28 and 57 TCR-sequenced participants respectively. What the authors observed across the whole study: Conclusions about previously exposed vaccinees are limited, since just five or six AZD1222 recipients were seropositive for SARS-CoV-2 at baseline. Spike-specific TCR breadth and depth rose significantly after two AZD1222 doses compared with day 0 and with MenACWY recipients. Vaccine-associated CD4 TCRs spanned the whole spike protein, with dominant responses in regions 160-218 and 743-854. Participants were mostly white British, with more females than males. The authors suggested clonal diversity may have been underestimated. Reportedly, close to half of the unique spike-specific TCRs recognized epitopes lying outside the regions that are mutated in the B.1.351 and B.1.1.7 variants. The 56-69-year group was small, and its depth increase did not reach significance, likely because of low power. Because no day 14 peak-response samples were available, the repertoires could be characterized only after the peak T cell response.

V and J lose 0 bases and 4 bases, and a span of 11 bases separates them. From cysteine to phenylalanine, the CDR3 is 14 amino acids long. Only the CDR3 DNA stays, 42 bases, in frame from base 1. Via the germline V gene, CDR1 is SGHRS and CDR2 YFSETQ. The meaning of the sample's time point label: sample from adult after SARS-CoV-2 infection, after symptom onset. Two convalescent COVID-19 patients, sampled after symptom onset from adults with prior SARS-CoV-2 infection, were also TCR-sequenced for comparison. A remark on this clone: What antigen it recognizes has not been identified. One base away there is no much larger clone; base qualities are not given.

The CDR3 regions of human TCRbeta chains were analyzed by immunosequencing. The authors processed their data as follows. Repertoire TCRs were checked for matches against a reference library of SARS-CoV-2-specific TCRs that had been generated using the MIRA antigen-specificity platform. Breadth meant the fraction of unique TCRs that were SARS-CoV-2-associated, whereas depth meant the fraction of total T cells that were SARS-CoV-2-associated. Using the MIRA data, every spike-specific TCR was mapped to the spike region that the TCR reacted to and assigned to either a CD4 or a CD8 class. Log10-transformed breadth and depth values were compared by one-way ANOVA with Sidak's multiple comparisons tests. The immuneACCESS repertoire file appears here via TCRdb, limited to in-frame rearrangements. These files lack a portion of the clones; in checked studies, under half of the deficit traces to unresolved V genes, and the cause of the others is not known. V and J calls and clone size are those listed in that table; D and trimming were worked out from the DNA. This sample is represented by more than 150,000 clones; approximately 86% of them were singletons. The leading ten clones occupy roughly 7% of the sample.

The receptor's source is an adult who had recovered from COVID-19. Sequenced here: peripheral blood, sampled after recovery from COVID-19. The rearranged chain carries TRBV5-1 and TRBJ2-7; TRBD1 is a weak D gene call, 6 bases matching. The CDR3 in this case is CASSLEAQGYEQYF. The nucleotide sequence is TGCGCCAGCAGCTTGGAAGCCCAGGGGTACGAGCAGTACTTC.